These T cell receptor beta chains were read from a single sample in a study of control samples from healthy donors and cancer patients. Profiled with immunoSEQ multiplex PCR; TCRdb holds only in-frame clones, not every one. The table has some 410,000 clones, more than 80% seen once. Sample: PBMCs. All receptors derive from a man aged 35 to 55 with head and neck cancer. Each CDR3 is given with its conserved first and last residue. A D gene is named only where the DNA matches it firmly. Clone size appears in some rows only: once, few, many, or a class for an expanded clone.

clone size	V gene	D gene	J gene	CDR3 protein	CDR3 DNA
.	TRBV19	.	TRBJ1-5	CASTPGDRGSNQPQHF	TGTGCCAGTACCCCAGGGGATAGGGGAAGCAATCAGCCCCAGCATTTT
.	TRBV28	TRBD1	TRBJ1-5	CASSFTRGRGQPQHF	TGTGCCAGCAGTTTTACCAGGGGGCGCGGTCAGCCCCAGCATTTT
.	TRBV5-1	.	TRBJ2-5	CASSLPEETQYF	TGCGCCAGCAGCCTACCTGAAGAGACCCAGTACTTC
.	TRBV6-1	.	TRBJ2-5	CASSEGGTQETQYF	TGTGCCAGCAGTGAAGGAGGGACCCAAGAGACCCAGTACTTC
.	TRBV6-1	.	TRBJ2-1	CASSDGGSYNEQFF	TGTGCCAGCAGTGACGGCGGATCCTACAATGAGCAGTTCTTC
.	TRBV18	TRBD1	TRBJ1-1	CASSPGTGFMNTEAFF	TGTGCCAGCTCACCGGGGACAGGGTTCATGAACACTGAAGCTTTCTTT
.	TRBV5-5	TRBD2	TRBJ2-1	CASDRTSGSRAEQFF	TGTGCCAGCGATAGGACTAGCGGGAGCAGGGCTGAGCAGTTCTTC
.	TRBV28	.	TRBJ1-1	CASLGTSNTEAFF	TGTGCCAGCCTGGGGACCTCGAACACTGAAGCTTTCTTT
.	TRBV28	.	TRBJ1-1	CASSLGGGRTNTEAFF	TGTGCCAGCAGTTTAGGGGGCGGGAGGACTAACACTGAAGCTTTCTTT
.	TRBV7-2	TRBD1	TRBJ2-2	CASSLDRTNTGELFF	TGTGCCAGCAGCTTGGACAGGACGAACACCGGGGAGCTGTTTTTT
.	TRBV23-1	.	TRBJ1-2	CASIPVRLAYGYTF	TGCGCCAGCATCCCCGTTAGACTAGCCTATGGCTACACCTTC
.	TRBV5-1	TRBD1	TRBJ2-2	CASSEGQGNGELFF	TGCGCCAGCAGCGAGGGACAGGGGAACGGGGAGCTGTTTTTT
.	TRBV3-1/TRBV3-2	.	TRBJ2-2	CASSQALDTGELFF	TGTGCCAGCAGCCAAGCTCTGGACACCGGGGAGCTGTTTTTT
.	TRBV19	.	TRBJ2-2	CAIGVTNTGELFF	TGTGCCATAGGCGTTACGAACACCGGGGAGCTGTTTTTT
.	TRBV5-8	.	TRBJ1-4	CASSFGVTTIEKLFF	TGTGCCAGCAGCTTCGGGGTAACGACTATCGAAAAACTGTTTTTT
.	TRBV30	.	TRBJ2-1	CAQQGLTNEQFF	TGTGCCCAGCAGGGGTTGACCAATGAGCAGTTCTTC
.	TRBV9	.	TRBJ2-1	CASSSLYNEQFF	TGTGCCAGCAGCTCACTATACAATGAGCAGTTCTTC
.	TRBV5-6	TRBD1	TRBJ2-1	CASSSQTGPGDEQFF	TGTGCCAGCAGCTCACAGACAGGGCCTGGCGATGAGCAGTTCTTC
.	TRBV28	.	TRBJ1-1	CASSDRRGPEAFF	TGTGCCAGCAGTGACCGCAGGGGACCCGAAGCTTTCTTT
once	TRBV6-5	.	TRBJ1-4	CASSYSTGLHEKLFF	TGTGCCAGCAGTTACTCGACGGGGTTGCATGAAAAACTGTTTTTT
.	TRBV19	TRBD1	TRBJ2-6	CASSPRTGAISGANVLTF	TGTGCCAGTAGTCCCAGGACAGGGGCGATCTCTGGGGCCAACGTCCTGACTTTC
.	TRBV28	TRBD1	TRBJ1-1	CASSVQGAPNTEAFF	TGTGCCAGCAGTGTACAGGGGGCTCCTAACACTGAAGCTTTCTTT